This T cell receptor beta chain was profiled in a study of T cells in Graves' hyperthyroidism and ophthalmopathy. The CDR3 spans 16 residues. Per the germline V gene, CDR1 is DFQATT and CDR2 is SNEGSKA (reference sequence). V dropped 1 base and J dropped 5; count of bases not matched to a gene: 7. RNA transcripts yielded amplified TCR beta CDR3 regions. The HTBI primer set was used in a first-round RT-PCR of the TCR CDR3. TCRdb analysed the multiplex PCR reads with MiXCR anew, one entry per CDR3 protein. The table has around 300,000 distinct CDR3 sequences, over 20% seen once; the top ten hold 50% to 75%. The sample holds a few counts of this clonotype.

This sequence was found in a man aged 30 to 39 with Graves' ophthalmopathy. The chain joins TRBV20-1 to TRBJ1-6, with 8 bases aligning to TRBD1. Material for sequencing was blood. CDR3 amino acids: CSARANRGGDNSPLHF. The CDR3 nucleotides are TGCAGTGCTAGAGCCAACAGGGGGGGAGATAATTCACCCCTCCACTTT.